The sequence of this T cell receptor beta chain was determined in a study of T cells in Graves' hyperthyroidism and ophthalmopathy (dated by TCRdb to between 2019 and 2020). For the study in its entirety: Peripheral blood was sampled at the time of initial diagnosis, prior to any treatment. A discovery cohort of around 98 patients, fewer than 50 with Graves' ophthalmopathy and 57 with stable Graves' hyperthyroidism, was used to find distinguishing TCR V-J signatures. Prospective prediction of ophthalmopathy was tested in an independent validation cohort consisting of fewer than 20 hyperthyroidism patients and around 16 patients who later progressed to ophthalmopathy. For training and testing, the 100 or so patients in the discovery cohort were randomly divided in a 7:3 ratio. In about 6 Graves' hyperthyroidism patients, the study also compared T-cell repertoires from thyroid tissue with T-cell repertoires from blood. After blood sampling, hyperthyroidism patients were treated with methimazole at a starting dose of 30 mg daily, and ophthalmopathy patients were treated with high-dose intravenous methylprednisolone. TCR Vbeta CDR3 sequencing of some 140 peripheral blood samples (under 45 ophthalmopathy, under 80 hyperthyroidism and 17 progressor patients) is reported in the paper.

The TCR beta CDR3 regions were amplified from RNA transcripts. The TCR CDR3 was subjected to a first round of RT-PCR using the HTBI primer set and the Qiagen OneStep RT-PCR kit. The libraries were constructed in a second round of multiplex PCR and then size-selected and purified. Sequencing of the libraries was done on an Illumina HiSeq2000 using paired-end 100 bp reads. The paper's data handling went like this. SOAPnuke was used to process the raw data, throwing out any read that contained adapters or uncalled bases, had a mean Phred below 15, or lacked an exact constant-primer or identifier match. COPE v1.2.5 was used to merge the high-quality paired reads, and each unique nucleotide sequence was defined as a clonotype. MiTCR v1.1 was used to align clonotypes to the IMGT TRBV, TRBD and TRBJ reference segments. The analysis included only V-J combinations with a frequency above 0.0001, which together covered roughly 99% of the repertoires. A TCS score was defined as the ratio of F50 (clonal expansion) to E x V (chaos), with BLOSUM62-based TCRdist applied between CDR3 peptides within each V-J. Welch's t-statistics and random forest reduced roughly 540 V-J features to 13, which were used in a naive Bayes classifier (R e1071). The public reads were reanalyzed by TCRdb: fastp trimming at Q25, MiXCR alignment, in-frame beta chains only. CDR3 protein duplicates are merged, each entry listing the most common genes and DNA. The V and J calls and clone size are TCRdb's, not the authors'. The sample table lists about 210,000 distinct CDR3 sequences, 15% to 20% of them with a count of one. The leading ten clones occupy under 65% of the sample.

CDR1 and CDR2, looked up from the germline V gene, are SGHRS and YFSETQ. Relative to germline, V is missing 0 bases and J is missing 5 bases, with 1 base of the junction outside any gene match. The CDR3 runs 14 residues from the cysteine to the phenylalanine. This entry keeps only the CDR3 DNA: 42 bases, framed from base 1. Overall results and qualifications from the work: Most expanded thyroid clonotypes (frequency above 0.001) were also found in blood, which suggests that blood repertoires may mirror thyroid immune responses. In validation, the model predicted progression to ophthalmopathy a median of around 6.5 months before onset, with 65% to 71% sensitivity and 72.22% specificity. In cross-validation, a model built on a 13 V-J signature told ophthalmopathy apart from stable hyperthyroidism with just under 90% sensitivity and around 81% specificity, and in testing the same model reached 80%/75%. No statistical method was used to set the sample size in advance, and investigators knew the group allocation.

In regard to this clonotype: What antigen it recognizes has not been identified. The input lacks base qualities; no much larger clone sits a single base away.

A patient counted as having stable Graves' hyperthyroidism if no progression to ophthalmopathy occurred over 18 months of follow-up. Hyperthyroidism patients were newly diagnosed, had a disease duration of under 2 months, and were aged 18 to 65 years. Exclusion was applied to patients with uncontrolled infections, other autoimmune diseases, pregnancy or lactation. Clinical symptoms, serum thyroxine and TRAb, thyroid ultrasound, and orbital computed tomography formed the basis for the diagnoses. PBMCs were separated from about 10 ml of fresh peripheral blood using Ficoll-Paque density gradient centrifugation. Total RNA was extracted using Trizol reagent, and RNA quality was assessed on an Agilent 2100 Bioanalyzer.

Source material: blood. The sequence joins TRBV5-1 to TRBJ1-4, with TRBD1 matching 7 junction bases. The source is a man aged 50 to 60 with Graves' hyperthyroidism. In nucleotide form, the sequence is TGCGCCAGCAGCTTGGAGACAGGGAATGAAAAACTGTTTTTT. Translation gives CASSLETGNEKLFF.